This is a list of T cell receptor beta chains from one sample in a study of OX40 agonist ivuxolimab in advanced cancers. Here immunoSEQ multiplex PCR was the method, and the copy in TCRdb shows in-frame clones only, minus some. Here the sample spans tens of thousands of clones, about 88% being singletons. The material was CD4+ or CD8+ T cells sorted from blood, obtained in a trial of the OX40 agonist ivuxolimab. Every receptor here comes from an adult with an advanced solid tumor such as melanoma, head and neck, liver or kidney cancer. CDR3s include the opening cysteine and the closing phenylalanine or tryptophan. A D gene is named only where the DNA matches it firmly. Size is stated for part of the rows, as once, few or many counts, or as a class when the clone is expanded.

v_call: TRBV7-2
clone_size: -
j_call: TRBJ2-5
d_call: -
cdr3_nt: TGTGCCAGCAGCTCCGTGGGACAAATATGGGAGACCCAGTACTTC
cdr3_aa: CASSSVGQIWETQYF

v_call: TRBV18
clone_size: -
j_call: TRBJ2-3
d_call: -
cdr3_nt: TGTGCCAGCTCACCACCACAGATTTACACAGATACGCAGTATTTT
cdr3_aa: CASSPPQIYTDTQYF

v_call: TRBV28
clone_size: -
j_call: TRBJ1-1
d_call: -
cdr3_nt: TGTGCCAGCAGTTTAGACGGGTACACTGAAGCTTTCTTT
cdr3_aa: CASSLDGYTEAFF

v_call: TRBV18
clone_size: -
j_call: TRBJ1-1
d_call: -
cdr3_nt: TGTGCCAGCTCACCAGGGGCAGGTGAAGCTTTCTTT
cdr3_aa: CASSPGAGEAFF

v_call: TRBV11-2
clone_size: -
j_call: TRBJ1-1
d_call: -
cdr3_nt: TGTGCCAGCAGCTTAGAACGGTACACTGAAGCTTTCTTT
cdr3_aa: CASSLERYTEAFF

v_call: TRBV4-1
clone_size: -
j_call: TRBJ2-2
d_call: -
cdr3_nt: TGCGCCAGCAGCCACTCTAGGGTTGAGGCCGGGGAGCTGTTTTTT
cdr3_aa: CASSHSRVEAGELFF

v_call: TRBV2
clone_size: -
j_call: TRBJ2-5
d_call: TRBD2
cdr3_nt: TGTGCCAGCGATACGGGACTAGCGGGGCAAGAGACCCAGTACTTC
cdr3_aa: CASDTGLAGQETQYF

v_call: TRBV7-2
clone_size: -
j_call: TRBJ2-3
d_call: TRBD2
cdr3_nt: TGTGCCAGCAGCTTCAGCGGGAGTGGCACAGATACGCAGTATTTT
cdr3_aa: CASSFSGSGTDTQYF

v_call: TRBV19
clone_size: -
j_call: TRBJ2-3
d_call: TRBD1
cdr3_nt: TGTGCCAGTAGGACAGGGGGGATCACAGATACGCAGTATTTT
cdr3_aa: CASRTGGITDTQYF

v_call: TRBV28
clone_size: -
j_call: TRBJ2-7
d_call: -
cdr3_nt: TGTGCCAGCATCGACGGTGGCTCTTACTACGAGCAGTACTTC
cdr3_aa: CASIDGGSYYEQYF

v_call: TRBV19
clone_size: -
j_call: TRBJ1-1
d_call: -
cdr3_nt: TGTGCCAGTAGTCATGAGACAACGAACACTGAAGCTTTCTTT
cdr3_aa: CASSHETTNTEAFF

v_call: TRBV23-1
clone_size: -
j_call: TRBJ2-1
d_call: TRBD2
cdr3_nt: TGCGCCAGCAGTCATTGTACTAGCGGTTACAATGAGCAGTTCTTC
cdr3_aa: CASSHCTSGYNEQFF

v_call: TRBV27
clone_size: once
j_call: TRBJ1-1
d_call: -
cdr3_nt: TGTGCCAGCAGGAAAACCCTTACAGGGATCACTGAAGCTTTCTTT
cdr3_aa: CASRKTLTGITEAFF

v_call: TRBV19
clone_size: -
j_call: TRBJ2-4
d_call: TRBD2
cdr3_nt: TGTGCCAGTAGCTTACCAAGCGGGATAGGAAACATTCAGTACTTC
cdr3_aa: CASSLPSGIGNIQYF

v_call: TRBV28
clone_size: -
j_call: TRBJ2-2
d_call: TRBD2
cdr3_nt: TGTGCCAGCGGGAGGGTCCACACCGGGGAGCTGTTTTTT
cdr3_aa: CASGRVHTGELFF

v_call: TRBV7-2
clone_size: -
j_call: TRBJ1-2
d_call: -
cdr3_nt: TGTGCCAGCAGCTTTCGGGCTCAGAACTATGGCTACACCTTC
cdr3_aa: CASSFRAQNYGYTF

v_call: TRBV18
clone_size: -
j_call: TRBJ2-3
d_call: -
cdr3_nt: TGTGCCAGCTCACCACCGTCGGGGGATACGCAGTATTTT
cdr3_aa: CASSPPSGDTQYF

v_call: TRBV7-2
clone_size: -
j_call: TRBJ2-3
d_call: TRBD1
cdr3_nt: TGTGCCAGCAGCTTAAGGTGGACAGGGGGCTCTTCGGGTACGCAGTATTTT
cdr3_aa: CASSLRWTGGSSGTQYF

v_call: TRBV11-2
clone_size: once
j_call: TRBJ2-2
d_call: -
cdr3_nt: TGTGCCAGCAGCGTCAGACTCCTTACCGGGGAGCTGTTTTTT
cdr3_aa: CASSVRLLTGELFF

v_call: TRBV27
clone_size: -
j_call: TRBJ1-1
d_call: -
cdr3_nt: TGTGCCAGCAGTTCAGGAGATAGGATGAACACTGAAGCTTTCTTT
cdr3_aa: CASSSGDRMNTEAFF

v_call: TRBV29-1
clone_size: -
j_call: TRBJ2-7
d_call: -
cdr3_nt: TGCAGCGTACTTCAGACAGGCCGGGAGCAGTACTTC
cdr3_aa: CSVLQTGREQYF

v_call: TRBV11-2
clone_size: -
j_call: TRBJ2-3
d_call: TRBD2
cdr3_nt: TGTGCCAGCAGCTTCCCGGGACTAGTGAGTACGCAGTATTTT
cdr3_aa: CASSFPGLVSTQYF

v_call: TRBV19
clone_size: -
j_call: TRBJ1-2
d_call: -
cdr3_nt: TGTGCCAGTGAGGACGGAGGGGCGCTTGGTGGCTACACCTTC
cdr3_aa: CASEDGGALGGYTF

v_call: TRBV6-5
clone_size: -
j_call: TRBJ2-7
d_call: TRBD1
cdr3_nt: TGTGCCAGCAGTGGGACAGTCTACGAGCAGTACTTC
cdr3_aa: CASSGTVYEQYF

v_call: TRBV19
clone_size: -
j_call: TRBJ1-1
d_call: -
cdr3_nt: TGTGCCAGTAGTTCCCGACAGTTCGAGAACTTGAACACTGAAGCTTTCTTT
cdr3_aa: CASSSRQFENLNTEAFF

v_call: TRBV18
clone_size: -
j_call: TRBJ1-6
d_call: TRBD1
cdr3_nt: TGTGCCAGCTCTGTCTCGGGACAGAATAATTCACCCCTCCACTTT
cdr3_aa: CASSVSGQNNSPLHF

v_call: TRBV14
clone_size: -
j_call: TRBJ1-3
d_call: -
cdr3_nt: TGTGCCAGCAGCTTAGGACTGGGAAACACCATATATTTT
cdr3_aa: CASSLGLGNTIYF

v_call: TRBV19
clone_size: -
j_call: TRBJ1-3
d_call: -
cdr3_nt: TGTGCCAGTAGTGCGGACAGAACGAACTCTGGAAACACCATATATTTT
cdr3_aa: CASSADRTNSGNTIYF

v_call: TRBV28
clone_size: -
j_call: TRBJ1-2
d_call: -
cdr3_nt: TGTGCCAGCAGTCGCGAGGTTAACTATGGCTACACCTTC
cdr3_aa: CASSREVNYGYTF

v_call: TRBV30
clone_size: -
j_call: TRBJ2-2
d_call: -
cdr3_nt: TGTGCCTGGAGTCTACCCGGGGAGCTGTTTTTT
cdr3_aa: CAWSLPGELFF

v_call: TRBV7-9
clone_size: few
j_call: TRBJ2-2
d_call: -
cdr3_nt: TGTGCCAGCAGGGCAGTGGCGAACACCGGGGAGCTGTTTTTT
cdr3_aa: CASRAVANTGELFF

v_call: TRBV7-8
clone_size: -
j_call: TRBJ2-5
d_call: -
cdr3_nt: TGTGCCAGCAGCAAACCCGGGACTCCCCAAGAGACCCAGTACTTC
cdr3_aa: CASSKPGTPQETQYF

v_call: TRBV2
clone_size: few
j_call: TRBJ1-5
d_call: TRBD1
cdr3_nt: TGTGCCAGCAGGACAGGGGTAAGCAATCAGCCCCAGCATTTT
cdr3_aa: CASRTGVSNQPQHF

v_call: TRBV4-2
clone_size: -
j_call: TRBJ1-2
d_call: -
cdr3_nt: TGTGCCAGCAGCCAAATGGCGGGGGCTAATTATGGCTACACCTTC
cdr3_aa: CASSQMAGANYGYTF

v_call: TRBV19
clone_size: -
j_call: TRBJ2-1
d_call: TRBD2
cdr3_nt: TGTGCCAGTATCCTGGGCCGGTCTAGCGGCTCCAATGAGCAGTTCTTC
cdr3_aa: CASILGRSSGSNEQFF

v_call: TRBV28
clone_size: once
j_call: TRBJ2-7
d_call: TRBD2
cdr3_nt: TGTGCCAGCAGTTTGCTAGCGGGATACGAGCAGTACTTC
cdr3_aa: CASSLLAGYEQYF

v_call: TRBV10-3
clone_size: -
j_call: TRBJ1-4
d_call: -
cdr3_nt: TGTGCCATCAGGGGAGACAGGACTAATGAAAAACTGTTTTTT
cdr3_aa: CAIRGDRTNEKLFF

v_call: TRBV4-3
clone_size: -
j_call: TRBJ1-3
d_call: -
cdr3_nt: TGCGCCAGCAGCCAAGAGCCTATGGCCTCTGGAAACACCATATATTTT
cdr3_aa: CASSQEPMASGNTIYF

v_call: TRBV14
clone_size: -
j_call: TRBJ2-7
d_call: -
cdr3_nt: TGTGCCAGCAGCCAACGCCAAGGAGGAACCTCCGAGCAGTACTTC
cdr3_aa: CASSQRQGGTSEQYF

v_call: TRBV6-6
clone_size: few
j_call: TRBJ1-3
d_call: -
cdr3_nt: TGTGCCAGCACCCCCCAGGCCCGCTCTGGAAACACCATATATTTT
cdr3_aa: CASTPQARSGNTIYF

v_call: TRBV27
clone_size: few
j_call: TRBJ2-7
d_call: -
cdr3_nt: TGTGCCAGCAGTTTATCTCCTGCCTACGAGCAGTACTTC
cdr3_aa: CASSLSPAYEQYF